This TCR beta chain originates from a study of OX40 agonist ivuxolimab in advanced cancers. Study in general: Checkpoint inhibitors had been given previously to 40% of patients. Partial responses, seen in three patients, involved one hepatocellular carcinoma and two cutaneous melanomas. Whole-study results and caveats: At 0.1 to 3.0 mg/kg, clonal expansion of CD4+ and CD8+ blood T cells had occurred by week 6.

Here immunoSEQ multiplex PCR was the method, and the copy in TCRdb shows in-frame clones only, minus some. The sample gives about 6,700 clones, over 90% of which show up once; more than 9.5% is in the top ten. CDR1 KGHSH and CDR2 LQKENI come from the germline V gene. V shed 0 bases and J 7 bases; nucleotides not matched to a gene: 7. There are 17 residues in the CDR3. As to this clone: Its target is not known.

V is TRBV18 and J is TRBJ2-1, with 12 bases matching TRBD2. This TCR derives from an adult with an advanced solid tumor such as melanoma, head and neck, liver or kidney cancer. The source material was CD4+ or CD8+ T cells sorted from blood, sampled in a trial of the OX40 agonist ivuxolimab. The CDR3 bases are TGTGCCAGCTCACCACCGGTCTCTAGCGGGAGGGGAAATGAGCAGTTCTTC. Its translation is CASSPPVSSGRGNEQFF. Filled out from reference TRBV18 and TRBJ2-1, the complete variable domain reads NAGVMQNPRHLVRRRGQEARLRCSPMKGHSHVYWYRQLPEEGLKFMVYLQKENIIDESGMPKERFSAEFPKEGPSILRIQQVVRGDSAAYFCASSPPVSSGRGNEQFFGPGTRLTVL.